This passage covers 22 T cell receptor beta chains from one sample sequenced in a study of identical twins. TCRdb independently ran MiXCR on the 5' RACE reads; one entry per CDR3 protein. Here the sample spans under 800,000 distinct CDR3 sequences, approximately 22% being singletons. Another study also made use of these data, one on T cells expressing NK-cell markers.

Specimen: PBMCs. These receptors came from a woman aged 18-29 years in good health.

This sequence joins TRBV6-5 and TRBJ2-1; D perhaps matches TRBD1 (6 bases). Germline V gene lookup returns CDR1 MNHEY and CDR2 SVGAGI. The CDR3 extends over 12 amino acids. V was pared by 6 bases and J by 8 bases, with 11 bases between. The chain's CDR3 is CASRNPGDEQFF. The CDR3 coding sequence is TGTGCCAGCAGAAATCCAGGGGATGAGCAGTTCTTC.

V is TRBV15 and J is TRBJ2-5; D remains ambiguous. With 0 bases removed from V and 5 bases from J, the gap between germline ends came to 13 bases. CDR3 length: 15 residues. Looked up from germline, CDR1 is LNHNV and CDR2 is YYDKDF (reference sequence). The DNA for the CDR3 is TGTGCCACCAGCAGAGAGGGGAAAGCTTGGGAGACCCAGTACTTC. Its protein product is CATSREGKAWETQYF. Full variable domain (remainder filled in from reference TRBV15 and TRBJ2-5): DAMVIQNPRYQVTQFGKPVTLSCSQTLNHNVMYWYQQKSSQAPKLLFHYYDKDFNNEADTPDNFQSRRPNTSFCFLDIRSPGLGDTAMYLCATSREGKAWETQYFGPGTRLLVL.

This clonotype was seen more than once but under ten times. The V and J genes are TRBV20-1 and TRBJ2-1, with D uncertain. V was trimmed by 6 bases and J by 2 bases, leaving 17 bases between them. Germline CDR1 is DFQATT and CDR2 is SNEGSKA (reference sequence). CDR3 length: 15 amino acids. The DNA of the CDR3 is TGCAGTGCGCCACGATCCCGGCGTCCCTACAATGAGCAGTTCTTC. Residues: CSAPRSRRPYNEQFF.

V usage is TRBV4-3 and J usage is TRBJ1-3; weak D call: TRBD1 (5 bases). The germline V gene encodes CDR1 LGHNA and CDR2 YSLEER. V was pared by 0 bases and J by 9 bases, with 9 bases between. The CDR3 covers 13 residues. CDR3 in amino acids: CASSQEGDSTIYF. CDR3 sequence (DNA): TGCGCCAGCAGCCAAGAAGGCGACAGCACCATATATTTT.

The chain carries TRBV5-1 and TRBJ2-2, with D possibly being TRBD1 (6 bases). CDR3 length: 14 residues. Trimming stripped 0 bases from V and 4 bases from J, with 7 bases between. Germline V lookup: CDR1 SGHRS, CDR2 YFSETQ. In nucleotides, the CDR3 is TGCGCCAGCAGCTTGGAAGGGGGCACCGGGGAGCTGTTTTTT. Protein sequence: CASSLEGGTGELFF.

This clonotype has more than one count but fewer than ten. DNA of the CDR3: TGTGCCAGCACCTGGGCGACAGCTAACTATGGCTACACCTTC. It codes for CASTWATANYGYTF. This chain connects TRBV12-3 or TRBV12-4 to TRBJ1-2; weak D call: TRBD1 (5 bases). V was cut by 7 bases and J by 0 bases, with 12 bases left in between. The CDR3 consists of 14 residues.

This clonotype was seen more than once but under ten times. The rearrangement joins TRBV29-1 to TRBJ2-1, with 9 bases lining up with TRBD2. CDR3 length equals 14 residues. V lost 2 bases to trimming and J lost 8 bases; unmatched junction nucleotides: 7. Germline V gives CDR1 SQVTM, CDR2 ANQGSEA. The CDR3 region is CSVEKLAGAYEQFF. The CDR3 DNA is TGCAGCGTTGAAAAGTTAGCGGGAGCCTATGAGCAGTTCTTC.

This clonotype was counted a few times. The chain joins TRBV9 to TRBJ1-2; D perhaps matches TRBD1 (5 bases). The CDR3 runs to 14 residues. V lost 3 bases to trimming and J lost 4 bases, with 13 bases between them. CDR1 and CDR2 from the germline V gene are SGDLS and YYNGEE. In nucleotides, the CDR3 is TGTGCCAGCAGCGGCCCCGGGGCTGGCTATGGCTACACCTTC. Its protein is CASSGPGAGYGYTF.

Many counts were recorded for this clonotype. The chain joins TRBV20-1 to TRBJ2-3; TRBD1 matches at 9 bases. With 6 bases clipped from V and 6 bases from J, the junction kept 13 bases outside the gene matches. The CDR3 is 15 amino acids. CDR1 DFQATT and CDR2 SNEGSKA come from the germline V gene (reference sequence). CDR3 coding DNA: TGCAGTGCAAACCGGGACAGGGAGAGAGGGGATACGCAGTATTTT. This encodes CSANRDRERGDTQYF.

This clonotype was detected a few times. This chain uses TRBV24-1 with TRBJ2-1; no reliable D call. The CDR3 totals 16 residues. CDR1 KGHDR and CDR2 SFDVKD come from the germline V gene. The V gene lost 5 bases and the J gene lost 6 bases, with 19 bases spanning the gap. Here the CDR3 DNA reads TGTGCCACCAGTGGACCCCCGGCTGGATTGGTCAATGAGCAGTTCTTC. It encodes CATSGPPAGLVNEQFF.

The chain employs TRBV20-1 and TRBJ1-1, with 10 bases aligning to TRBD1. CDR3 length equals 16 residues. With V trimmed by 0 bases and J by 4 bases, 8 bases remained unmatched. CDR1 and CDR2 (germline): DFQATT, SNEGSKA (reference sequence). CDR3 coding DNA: TGCAGTGCTAGAGATCTCCGTAGACAGGGGGCCACTGAAGCTTTCTTT. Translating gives CSARDLRRQGATEAFF.

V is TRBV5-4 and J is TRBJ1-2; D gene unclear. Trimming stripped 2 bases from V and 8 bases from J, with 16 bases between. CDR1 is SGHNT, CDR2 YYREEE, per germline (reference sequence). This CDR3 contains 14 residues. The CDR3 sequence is CASSLQPNSLGYTF. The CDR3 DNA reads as TGTGCCAGCAGCTTACAGCCGAACAGTTTAGGCTACACCTTC.

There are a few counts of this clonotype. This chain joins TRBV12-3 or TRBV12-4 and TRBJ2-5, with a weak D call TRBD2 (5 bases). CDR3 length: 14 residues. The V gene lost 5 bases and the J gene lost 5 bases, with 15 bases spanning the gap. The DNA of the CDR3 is TGTGCCAGCAGTCCCGCGGGCGGGTTGGAGACCCAGTACTTC. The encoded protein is CASSPAGGLETQYF.

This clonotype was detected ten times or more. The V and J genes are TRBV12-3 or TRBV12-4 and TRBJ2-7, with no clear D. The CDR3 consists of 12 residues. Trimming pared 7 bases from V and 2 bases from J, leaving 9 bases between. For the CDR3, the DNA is TGTGCCAGCAAGAGCCTTACCTACGAGCAGTACTTC. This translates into CASKSLTYEQYF.

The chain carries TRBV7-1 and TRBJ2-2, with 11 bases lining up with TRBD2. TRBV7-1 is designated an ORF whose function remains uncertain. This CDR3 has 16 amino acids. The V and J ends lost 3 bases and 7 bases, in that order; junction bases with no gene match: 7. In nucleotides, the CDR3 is TGTGCCAGCAGCTCGATAGCGGGAGGGACCCGCGGGGAGCTGTTTTTT. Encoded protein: CASSSIAGGTRGELFF.

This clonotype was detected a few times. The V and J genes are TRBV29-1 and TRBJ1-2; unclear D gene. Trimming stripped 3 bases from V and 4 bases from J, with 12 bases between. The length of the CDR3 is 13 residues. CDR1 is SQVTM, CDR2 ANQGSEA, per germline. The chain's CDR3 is CSVEVPGSYGYTF. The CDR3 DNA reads TGCAGCGTTGAGGTGCCAGGCAGCTATGGCTACACCTTC.

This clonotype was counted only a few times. In DNA, the CDR3 is TGTGCCAGCACACGACAGGGATATGGCTACACCTTC. It translates to CASTRQGYGYTF. The chain links TRBV12-3 or TRBV12-4 to TRBJ1-2, with 7 positions matching TRBD1. This CDR3 comprises 12 residues. J gave up 5 bases and V 7 bases, and 4 bases lay outside the gene matches.

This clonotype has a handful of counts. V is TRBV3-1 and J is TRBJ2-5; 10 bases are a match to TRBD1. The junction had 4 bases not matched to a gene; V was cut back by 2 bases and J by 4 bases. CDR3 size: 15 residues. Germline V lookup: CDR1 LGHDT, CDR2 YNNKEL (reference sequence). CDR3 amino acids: CASSQKGQGLETQYF. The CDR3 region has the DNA TGTGCCAGCAGCCAAAAGGGACAGGGGTTAGAGACCCAGTACTTC.

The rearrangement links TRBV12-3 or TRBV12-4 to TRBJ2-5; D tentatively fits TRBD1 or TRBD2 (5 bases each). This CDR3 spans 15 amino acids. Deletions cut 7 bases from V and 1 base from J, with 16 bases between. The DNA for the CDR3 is TGTGCCAGCACCCCCGGGACGCACGCCCAAGAGACCCAGTACTTC. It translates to CASTPGTHAQETQYF.

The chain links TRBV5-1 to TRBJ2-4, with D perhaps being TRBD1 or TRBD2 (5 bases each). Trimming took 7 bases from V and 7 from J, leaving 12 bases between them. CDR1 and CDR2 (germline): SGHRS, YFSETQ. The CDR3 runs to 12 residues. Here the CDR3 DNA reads TGCGCCAGCCAGGGAGAGGAGAACATTCAGTACTTC. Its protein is CASQGEENIQYF.

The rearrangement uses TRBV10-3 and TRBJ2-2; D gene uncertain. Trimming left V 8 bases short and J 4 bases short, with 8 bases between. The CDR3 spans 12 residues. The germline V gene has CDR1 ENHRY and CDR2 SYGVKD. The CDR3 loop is CAIARSTGELFF. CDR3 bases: TGTGCCATCGCCAGGTCCACCGGGGAGCTGTTTTTT.

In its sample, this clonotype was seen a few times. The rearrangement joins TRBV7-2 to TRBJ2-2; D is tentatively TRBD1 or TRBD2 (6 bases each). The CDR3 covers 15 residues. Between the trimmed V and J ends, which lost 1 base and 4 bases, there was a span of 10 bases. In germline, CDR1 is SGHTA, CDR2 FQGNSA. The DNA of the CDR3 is TGTGCCAGCAGCTTAGGAGGGGGAGGCACCGGGGAGCTGTTTTTT. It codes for CASSLGGGGTGELFF.